These T cell receptor beta chains were read from a single sample in a study of blood T cells in healthy people across ages. TCRdb independently ran MiXCR on the 5' RACE reads; one entry per CDR3 protein. The sample lists roughly 1,500,000 distinct CDR3 sequences; approximately 40% were seen once. Sample: blood. Receptors originate from a woman aged 18-30 years in good health. The CDR3 runs from the conserved cysteine through the conserved F or W. Each record gives: V gene, CDR3 protein.

TRBV10-3	CAISGKTEWDTQYF
TRBV29-1	CSVESGTDTQYF
TRBV10-2	CASSESAAQGGDTQYF
TRBV6-1	CASTRQGIGYTF
TRBV20-1	CSARGGRVSYNEQFF
TRBV20-1	CSARGPGTPTHEQYF
TRBV28	CASNIADKETQYF
TRBV18	CASSPKREGEQYF
TRBV7-3	CASSALAGGPRFDTQYF
TRBV15	CATSRETFGQGVGDTQYF
TRBV18	CASSVTGQGNSPLHF
TRBV2	CAGGQGISEQYF
TRBV21-1	CASSKASDISYEQYF
TRBV27	CASSRQGPYYGYTF
TRBV12-3/TRBV12-4	CASTPGNSGLETQYF
TRBV4-2	CASSHQWVQNTEAFF
TRBV5-5	CASSLGTPRSEQFF
TRBV12-3/TRBV12-4	CASSFIGVYGYTF
TRBV15	CATSRDGGRDTQYF
TRBV9	CASSPGLLAGGNEQYF
TRBV15	CATSPFGGEGGYTF
TRBV6-5	CASSTGQLTGELFF
TRBV6-5	CASSFAEAAEEQFF